This T cell receptor (beta chain) was captured in a study of immune evolution from preneoplasia to lung adenocarcinoma. Only in-frame clones appear in the TCRdb table, and some are missing; sequencing was by immunoSEQ multiplex PCR. The sample yields 5,500 to 8,000 clones, more than 65% seen once. This TCR was recovered from a person aged 60-80 years with lung adenocarcinoma. Source material: FFPE lung adenocarcinoma in situ tissue.

The CDR3 sequence is CASSQDGMSSYNEQFF. The CDR3 coding sequence is TGCGCCAGCAGCCAAGATGGGATGAGCTCCTACAATGAGCAGTTCTTC. The V call is TRBV4-3, the J call TRBJ2-1; no definite D call. Germline values: CDR1 LGHNA, CDR2 YSLEER. The V end was cut by 0 bases, the J end by 0 bases, with 9 bases between. The length of the CDR3 is 16 residues.